This is a list of T cell receptor beta chains from one sample in a study of blood T cells in healthy people across ages. Via MiXCR, TCRdb re-called the 5' RACE reads, giving one row per CDR3 protein. This repertoire shows about 1,400,000 distinct CDR3 sequences, roughly 60% found once; its top ten account for approximately 7%. Sequencing used blood. The receptors stem from a man younger than 30 in good health. CDR3s include the opening cysteine and the closing phenylalanine or tryptophan. A D gene is named only where the DNA matches it firmly. Rows may omit the clone size; those that give it use once, few, many or a size class.

CDR3 | DNA | size | J | D | V
CASSPTGATRNEQFF | TGCGCCAGCAGCCCGACAGGGGCGACTCGGAATGAGCAGTTCTTC | NA | TRBJ2-1 | TRBD1 | TRBV5-1
CASSLGGTGTGYGYTF | TGTGCCAGCAGCTTAGGCGGGACAGGGACTGGCTATGGCTACACCTTC | once | TRBJ1-2 | TRBD1 | TRBV7-9
CASSHGGVPYEQYF | TGTGCCAGCAGCCACGGCGGGGTTCCCTACGAGCAGTACTTC | NA | TRBJ2-7 | NA | TRBV27
CASSLAQTGYTDTQYF | TGTGCCAGCAGCTTGGCTCAGACAGGTTACACAGATACGCAGTATTTT | NA | TRBJ2-3 | NA | TRBV7-2
CAIGVGDQDYEQYF | TGTGCCATCGGGGTGGGGGACCAGGATTACGAGCAGTACTTC | few | TRBJ2-7 | NA | TRBV10-3
CATSVRRSGANVLTF | TGTGCCACCAGCGTGCGTCGCTCTGGGGCCAACGTCCTGACTTTC | NA | TRBJ2-6 | NA | TRBV15
CASSPILGTNEKLFF | TGTGCCAGCAGCCCGATCCTAGGGACTAATGAAAAACTGTTTTTT | NA | TRBJ1-4 | NA | TRBV7-6
CSVEVPSSYEQYF | TGCAGCGTTGAGGTACCTTCATCCTACGAGCAGTACTTC | few | TRBJ2-7 | NA | TRBV29-1
CASSLSPGTAYTDTQYF | TGCGCCAGCAGCTTGAGCCCAGGGACAGCCTACACAGATACGCAGTATTTT | few | TRBJ2-3 | TRBD1 | TRBV5-1
CASSTGTSGRPTDTQYF | TGCGCCAGCAGCACTGGGACTAGCGGAAGACCCACAGATACGCAGTATTTT | NA | TRBJ2-3 | TRBD2 | TRBV5-1
CASSWGSLTDTQYF | TGTGCCAGCAGCTGGGGCAGCCTCACAGATACGCAGTATTTT | few | TRBJ2-3 | NA | TRBV6-5
CASGLQPGSPEAFF | TGTGCCAGCGGTCTACAGCCCGGTTCTCCTGAAGCTTTCTTT | NA | TRBJ1-1 | NA | TRBV28
CASSERRQPQHF | TGTGCCAGCAGTGAAAGGCGACAGCCCCAGCATTTT | NA | TRBJ1-5 | NA | TRBV6-1
CASSKEHCFYNEQFF | TGTGCCAGCAGCAAAGAACACTGCTTTTACAATGAGCAGTTCTTC | NA | TRBJ2-1 | NA | TRBV21-1
CASSLAAANHYGYTF | TGTGCCAGCAGCTTAGCGGCAGCCAACCACTATGGCTACACCTTC | NA | TRBJ1-2 | NA | TRBV7-9
CASSPGTEPNYNSPLHF | TGTGCCAGCAGTCCCGGGACAGAACCTAACTATAATTCACCCCTCCACTTT | NA | TRBJ1-6 | TRBD1 | TRBV27
CSARVGAGGADTQYF | TGCAGTGCTAGAGTTGGAGCGGGAGGGGCGGATACGCAGTATTTT | few | TRBJ2-3 | TRBD2 | TRBV20-1
CASSLSRVGQPQHF | TGTGCCAGCAGTTTATCAAGGGTGGGTCAGCCCCAGCATTTT | NA | TRBJ1-5 | NA | TRBV27
CASSAGTGGNSPLHF | TGTGCCAGCAGTGCTGGGACAGGCGGGAATTCACCCCTCCACTTT | NA | TRBJ1-6 | TRBD1 | TRBV6-5
CASSHPGTDNSPLHF | TGCGCCAGCAGTCACCCCGGGACAGATAATTCACCCCTCCACTTT | NA | TRBJ1-6 | TRBD1 | TRBV23-1
CASSVDPGPGWPQHF | TGTGCCAGCAGCGTCGATCCGGGACCGGGGTGGCCCCAGCATTTT | NA | TRBJ1-5 | NA | TRBV3-1
CASSHDRVGNQPQHF | TGTGCCAGCAGCCACGACAGGGTGGGCAATCAGCCCCAGCATTTT | NA | TRBJ1-5 | TRBD1 | TRBV6-6
CSARVGLDSYNEQYF | TGCAGTGCTAGAGTAGGGTTGGATTCCTACAATGAGCAGTACTTC | NA | TRBJ2-7 | NA | TRBV20-1
CASSLSSPGWGNEQFF | TGTGCCAGCAGTTTATCGAGTCCGGGATGGGGCAATGAGCAGTTCTTC | NA | TRBJ2-1 | NA | TRBV27
CASSYSTGGAEQYF | TGTGCCAGCAGTTACTCGACGGGCGGGGCCGAGCAGTACTTC | NA | TRBJ2-7 | NA | TRBV6-6
CSVGMKTYNEQFF | TGCAGTGTCGGAATGAAGACCTACAATGAGCAGTTCTTC | NA | TRBJ2-1 | NA | TRBV20-1
CASSYSGGLAGKGEQYF | TGTGCCAGCAGTTACTCGGGTGGTTTAGCGGGGAAAGGCGAGCAGTACTTC | NA | TRBJ2-7 | TRBD2 | TRBV6-6
CASSIGLVNEQFF | TGTGCCAGTAGTATTGGATTGGTCAATGAGCAGTTCTTC | NA | TRBJ2-1 | NA | TRBV19
CASRSEGTYNEQFF | TGTGCCAGCAGGAGCGAAGGAACCTACAATGAGCAGTTCTTC | once | TRBJ2-1 | NA | TRBV7-2
CASSQGGTGGYEQYF | TGCGCCAGCAGCCAAGGAGGGACAGGGGGATACGAGCAGTACTTC | NA | TRBJ2-7 | TRBD1 | TRBV4-1
CASSRGLEAFAEQYF | TGCGCCAGCAGCCGGGGACTAGAAGCCTTCGCCGAGCAGTACTTC | NA | TRBJ2-7 | TRBD2 | TRBV4-1
CASSPAVGGYTF | TGTGCCAGCAGCCCGGCGGTTGGTGGCTACACCTTC | few | TRBJ1-2 | NA | TRBV7-2
CASSFLSGRAYNEQFF | TGTGCCAGCAGCTTTTTGAGCGGGAGGGCCTACAATGAGCAGTTCTTC | NA | TRBJ2-1 | TRBD2 | TRBV5-8